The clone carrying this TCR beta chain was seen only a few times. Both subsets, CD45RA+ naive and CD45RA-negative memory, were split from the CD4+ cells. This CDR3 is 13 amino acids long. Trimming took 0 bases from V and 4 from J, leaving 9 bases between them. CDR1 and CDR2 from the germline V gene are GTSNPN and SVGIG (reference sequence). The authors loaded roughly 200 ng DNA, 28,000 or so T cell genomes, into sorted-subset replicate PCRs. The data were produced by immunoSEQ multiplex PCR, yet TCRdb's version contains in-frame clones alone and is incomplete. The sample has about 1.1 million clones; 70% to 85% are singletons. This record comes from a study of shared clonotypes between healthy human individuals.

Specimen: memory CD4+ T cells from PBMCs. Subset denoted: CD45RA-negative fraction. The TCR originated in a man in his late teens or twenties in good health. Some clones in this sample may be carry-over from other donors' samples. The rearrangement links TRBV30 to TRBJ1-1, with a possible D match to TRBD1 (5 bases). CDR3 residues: CAWSVWDGTEAFF. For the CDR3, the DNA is TGTGCCTGGAGTGTATGGGACGGCACTGAAGCTTTCTTT.